The present T cell receptor beta chain was sequenced within a study of CD8 T cells in ankylosing spondylitis. Study-wide findings and caveats: Earlier studies detected some motif variants in reactive arthritis synovial fluid and blood. Among TCR beta sequences, a motif of eight highly homologous variants appeared characteristic of ankylosing spondylitis blood. Researchers report that disease-linked clones proved CD8+ and relatively rare in peripheral blood. Disease-linked clones were reportedly significantly enriched in matched ankylosing spondylitis synovial fluid.

Quantitative 5'-RACE with molecular barcodes was used to make the TCR beta libraries. TCRdb reanalysed the 5' RACE reads using MiXCR and keeps one entry per CDR3 protein. The table shows 700,000 to 1,000,000 distinct CDR3 sequences, with 10% to 15% occurring only once. With regard to this clonotype: As yet, its antigen is unknown.

V dropped 5 bases and J dropped 4 bases, with 17 bases sitting between them. The CDR3 length is 15 residues. Germline CDR1 and CDR2: SGHTA and FQGNSA. Sequenced material: blood, either unsorted or a sorted T cell fraction (not recorded which). The chain employs TRBV7-2 and TRBJ2-5; no firm D call. The sequence derives from a male donor with ankylosing spondylitis. The CDR3 DNA reads TGTGCCAGCAGCCAACAGCCGCGAGTCCTAGAGACCCAGTACTTC. This codes for CASSQQPRVLETQYF. Complete variable domain (other parts from reference TRBV7-2 and TRBJ2-5): GAGVSQSPSNKVTEKGKDVELRCDPISGHTALYWYRQSLGQGLEFLIYFQGNSAPDKSGLPSDRFSAERTGGSVSTLTIQRTQQEDSAVYLCASSQQPRVLETQYFGPGTRLLVL.